One T cell receptor beta chain is described in this entry. Its antigen is unidentified. Germline CDR1 is PRHDT and CDR2 is FYEKMQ (reference sequence). J gave up 1 base and V 5 bases, and 5 bases lay outside the gene matches. The CDR3 extends over 15 amino acids. Data came from immunoSEQ multiplex PCR; TCRdb stores just in-frame clones and leaves some out. The table shows around 300,000 clones, with 75% to 90% occurring only once. This entry is derived from a study of Ad26.COV2.S vaccination and SARS-CoV-2 variants. Study-wide findings and caveats: Quantification of TCR breadth and depth may have yielded underestimates of total T cell responses. For non-spike TCRs, breadth in vaccine recipients resembled that in placebo recipients. Individuals receiving vaccine had higher spike-specific TCR breadth than placebo recipients did.

Treatment: 19 received Ad26.COV2.S at low or high dose, single or two shots; about 5 received placebo; per-sample allocation not given. At day 63 after the first vaccine or placebo injection, samples were drawn. This vaccine is an Ad26 vector that expresses the Wuhan-strain SARS-CoV-2 spike. This receptor was obtained from a person between 18 and 60 years old who received the Ad26.COV2.S COVID-19 vaccine or a placebo. V usage is TRBV13 and J usage is TRBJ2-5; 9 bases map to TRBD2. Sequenced material: peripheral blood, taken in a trial of Ad26.COV2.S vaccine versus placebo. CDR3: CASSSSGSGQETQYF. The CDR3 DNA is TGTGCCAGCAGCAGTAGCGGGAGCGGCCAAGAGACCCAGTACTTC.